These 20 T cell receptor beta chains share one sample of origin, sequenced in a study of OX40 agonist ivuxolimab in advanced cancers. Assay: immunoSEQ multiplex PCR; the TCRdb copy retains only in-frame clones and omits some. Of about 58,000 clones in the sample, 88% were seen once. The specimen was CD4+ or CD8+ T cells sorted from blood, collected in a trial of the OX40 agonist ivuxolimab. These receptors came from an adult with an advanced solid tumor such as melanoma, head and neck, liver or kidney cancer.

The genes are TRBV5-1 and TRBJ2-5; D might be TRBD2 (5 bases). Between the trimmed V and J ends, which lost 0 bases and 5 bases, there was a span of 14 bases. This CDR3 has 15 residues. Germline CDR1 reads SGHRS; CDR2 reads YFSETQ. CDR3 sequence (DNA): TGCGCCAGCAGCTTGGGTAGTAGCGCCGGCGAGACCCAGTACTTC. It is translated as CASSLGSSAGETQYF. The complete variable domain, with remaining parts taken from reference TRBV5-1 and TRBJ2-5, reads KAGVTQTPRYLIKTRGQQVTLSCSPISGHRSVSWYQQTPGQGLQFLFEYFSETQRNKGNFPGRFSGRQFSNSRSEMNVSTLELGDSALYLCASSLGSSAGETQYFGPGTRLLVL.

CDR3 sequence (DNA): TGTGCCAGCAGTTTGTTCAGCGGAAGGGCTCCAGATACGCAGTATTTT. Translation gives CASSLFSGRAPDTQYF. The chain recombines TRBV6-5 with TRBJ2-3, with D possibly matching TRBD2 (5 bases). Germline assignment: CDR1 MNHEY and CDR2 SVGAGI. V was pared by 4 bases and J by 4 bases, with 18 bases between. The CDR3 loop spans 16 amino acids.

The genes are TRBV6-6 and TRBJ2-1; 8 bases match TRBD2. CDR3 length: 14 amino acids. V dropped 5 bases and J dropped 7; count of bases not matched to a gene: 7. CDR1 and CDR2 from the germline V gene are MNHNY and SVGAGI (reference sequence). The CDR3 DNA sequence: TGTGCCAGCAGTCCGACTAGCGTCCTAAATGAGCAGTTCTTC. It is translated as CASSPTSVLNEQFF.

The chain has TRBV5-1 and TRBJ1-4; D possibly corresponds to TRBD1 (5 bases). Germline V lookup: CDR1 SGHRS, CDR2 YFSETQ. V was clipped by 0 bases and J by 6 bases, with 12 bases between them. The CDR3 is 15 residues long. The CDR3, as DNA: TGCGCCAGCAGCTTGGCCATCGGGGGGGATGAAAAACTGTTTTTT. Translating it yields CASSLAIGGDEKLFF.

CDR3 in DNA: TGCGCCAGCAGCCATTTCTCGCTAAGGGGAGAGACCCAGTACTTC. Translation gives CASSHFSLRGETQYF. The genes are TRBV4-1 and TRBJ2-5, with D possibly being TRBD1 (5 bases). CDR1 MGHRA and CDR2 YSYEKL come from the germline V gene. This CDR3 has 15 residues. Between the trimmed V and J ends, which lost 3 bases and 4 bases, there was a span of 15 bases.

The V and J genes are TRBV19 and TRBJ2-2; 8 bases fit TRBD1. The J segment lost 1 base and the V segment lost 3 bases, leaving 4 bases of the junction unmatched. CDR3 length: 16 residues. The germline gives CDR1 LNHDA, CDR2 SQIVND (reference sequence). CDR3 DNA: TGTGCCAGTAGTATTGCCGGGACAGGGAACACCGGGGAGCTGTTTTTT. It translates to CASSIAGTGNTGELFF. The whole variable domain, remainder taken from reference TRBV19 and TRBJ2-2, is DGGITQSPKYLFRKEGQNVTLSCEQNLNHDAMYWYRQDPGQGLRLIYYSQIVNDFQKGDIAEGYSVSREKKESFPLTVTSAQKNPTAFYLCASSIAGTGNTGELFFGEGSRLTVL.

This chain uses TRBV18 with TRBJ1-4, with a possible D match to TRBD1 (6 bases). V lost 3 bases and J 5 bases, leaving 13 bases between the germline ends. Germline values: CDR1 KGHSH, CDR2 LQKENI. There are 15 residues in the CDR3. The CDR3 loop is CASSPGTPPNEKLFF. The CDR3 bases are TGTGCCAGCTCACCCGGGACACCACCCAATGAAAAACTGTTTTTT.

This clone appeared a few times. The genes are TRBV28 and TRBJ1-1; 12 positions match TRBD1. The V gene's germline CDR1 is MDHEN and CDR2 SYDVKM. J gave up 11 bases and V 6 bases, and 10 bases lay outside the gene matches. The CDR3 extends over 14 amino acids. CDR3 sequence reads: CASRDGTGGRAAFF. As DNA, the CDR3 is TGTGCCAGCAGGGACGGGACAGGGGGCAGAGCTGCTTTCTTT.

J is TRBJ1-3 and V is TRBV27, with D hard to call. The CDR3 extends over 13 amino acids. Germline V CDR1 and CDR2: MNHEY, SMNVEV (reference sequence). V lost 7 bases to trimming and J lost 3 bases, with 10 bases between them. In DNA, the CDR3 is TGTGCCAGCATGATGAGTTATGGAAACACCATATATTTT. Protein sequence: CASMMSYGNTIYF.

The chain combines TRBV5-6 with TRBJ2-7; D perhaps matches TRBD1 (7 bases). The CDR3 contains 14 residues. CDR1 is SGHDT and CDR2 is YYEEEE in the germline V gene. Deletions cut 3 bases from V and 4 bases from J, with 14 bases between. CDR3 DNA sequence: TGTGCCAGCAGCTCCCGCAGGGGGGATTACGAGCAGTACTTC. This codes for CASSSRRGDYEQYF.

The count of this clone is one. CDR3 residues: CASSQDPTRTNEQFF. DNA of the CDR3: TGTGCCAGCAGCCAAGATCCGACTAGGACCAATGAGCAGTTCTTC. This rearrangement joins TRBV4-2 to TRBJ2-1; a possible D gene is TRBD2 (6 bases). Germline CDR1 and CDR2: LGHNA and YNFKEQ. This CDR3 spans 15 amino acids. V lost 0 bases and J 6 bases, leaving 12 bases between the germline ends.

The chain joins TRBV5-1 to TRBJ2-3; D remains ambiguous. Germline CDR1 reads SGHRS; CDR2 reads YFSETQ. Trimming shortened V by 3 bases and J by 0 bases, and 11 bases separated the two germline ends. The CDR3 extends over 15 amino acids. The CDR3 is CASSSGHPSTDTQYF. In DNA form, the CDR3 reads TGCGCCAGCAGCTCCGGGCACCCTAGCACAGATACGCAGTATTTT.

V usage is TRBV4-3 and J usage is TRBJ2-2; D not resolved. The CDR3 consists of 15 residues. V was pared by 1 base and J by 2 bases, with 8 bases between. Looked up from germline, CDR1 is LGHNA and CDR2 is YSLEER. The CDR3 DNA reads TGCGCCAGCAGCCAAGTATCGGCTAACACCGGGGAGCTGTTTTTT. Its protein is CASSQVSANTGELFF.

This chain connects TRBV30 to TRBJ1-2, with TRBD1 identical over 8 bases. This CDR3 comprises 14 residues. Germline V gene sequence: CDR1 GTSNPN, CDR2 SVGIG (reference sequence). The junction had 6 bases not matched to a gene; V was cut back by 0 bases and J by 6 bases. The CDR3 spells CAWSVIQGADGYTF. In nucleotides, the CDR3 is TGTGCCTGGAGTGTAATCCAGGGGGCGGATGGCTACACCTTC.

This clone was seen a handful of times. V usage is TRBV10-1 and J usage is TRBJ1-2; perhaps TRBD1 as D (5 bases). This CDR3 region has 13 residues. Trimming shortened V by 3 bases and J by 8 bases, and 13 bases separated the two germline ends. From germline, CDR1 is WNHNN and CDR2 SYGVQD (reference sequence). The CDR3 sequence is CASSDYRFGGYTF. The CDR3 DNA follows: TGCGCCAGCAGTGATTACAGGTTTGGAGGCTACACCTTC.

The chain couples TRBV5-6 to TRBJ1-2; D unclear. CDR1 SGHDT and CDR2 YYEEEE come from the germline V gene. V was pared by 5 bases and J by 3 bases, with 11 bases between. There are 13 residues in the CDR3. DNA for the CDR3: TGTGCCAGCAGTCTGGACCGCGACTATGGCTACACCTTC. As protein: CASSLDRDYGYTF. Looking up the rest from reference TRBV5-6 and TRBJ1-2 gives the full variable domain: DAGVTQSPTHLIKTRGQQVTLRCSPKSGHDTVSWYQQALGQGPQFIFQYYEEEERQRGNFPDRFSGHQFPNYSSELNVNALLLGDSALYLCASSLDRDYGYTFGSGTRLTVV.

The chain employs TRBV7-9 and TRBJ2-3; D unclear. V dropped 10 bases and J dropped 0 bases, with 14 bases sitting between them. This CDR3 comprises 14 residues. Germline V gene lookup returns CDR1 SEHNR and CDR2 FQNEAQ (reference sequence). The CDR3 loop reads CANGRRTSTDTQYF. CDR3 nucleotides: TGTGCCAACGGACGCCGCACTAGCACAGATACGCAGTATTTT.

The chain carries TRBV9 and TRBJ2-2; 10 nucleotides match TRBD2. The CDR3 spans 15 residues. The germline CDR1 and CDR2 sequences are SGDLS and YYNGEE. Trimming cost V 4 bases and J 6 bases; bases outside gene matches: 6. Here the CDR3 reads CASSTGLAVPGELFF. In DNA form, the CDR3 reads TGTGCCAGCAGCACAGGACTAGCGGTTCCCGGGGAGCTGTTTTTT.

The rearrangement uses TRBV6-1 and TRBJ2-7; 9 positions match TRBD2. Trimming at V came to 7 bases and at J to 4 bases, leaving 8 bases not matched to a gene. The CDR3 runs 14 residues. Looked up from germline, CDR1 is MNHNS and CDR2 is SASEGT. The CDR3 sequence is CASNLGTSIYEQYF. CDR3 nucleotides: TGTGCCAGCAATCTCGGGACTAGCATTTACGAGCAGTACTTC.

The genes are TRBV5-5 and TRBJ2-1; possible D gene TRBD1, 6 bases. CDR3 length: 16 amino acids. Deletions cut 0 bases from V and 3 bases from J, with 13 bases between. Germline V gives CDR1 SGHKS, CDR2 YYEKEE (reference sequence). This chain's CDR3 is CASSLGAVGGYNEQFF. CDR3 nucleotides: TGTGCCAGCAGCTTGGGTGCTGTAGGGGGCTACAATGAGCAGTTCTTC. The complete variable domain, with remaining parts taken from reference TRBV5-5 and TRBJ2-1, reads DAGVTQSPTHLIKTRGQQVTLRCSPISGHKSVSWYQQVLGQGPQFIFQYYEKEERGRGNFPDRFSARQFPNYSSELNVNALLLGDSALYLCASSLGAVGGYNEQFFGPGTRLTVL.